This T cell receptor beta chain stems from a study of cytomegalovirus exposure and HLA in healthy donors. The PCR had 60 Vbeta and 13 Jbeta primers. The repertoire was sequenced with immunoSEQ multiplex PCR; TCRdb's copy has only in-frame clones and lacks some. Of some 130,000 clones listed, approximately 62% are singletons. The CDR3 is 17 amino acids. Per germline, CDR1 SGHNT and CDR2 YYREEE (reference sequence). V dropped 1 base and J dropped 2; count of bases not matched to a gene: 6. The records omit this donor's CMV serostatus. Sequencing used PBMCs. This clonotype was obtained from a human donor in good health. The chain uses TRBV5-4 and TRBJ1-2; 12 positions match TRBD1. CDR3 sequence (DNA): TGTGCCAGCAGCTTGCGGTCCGGGACAGGGGGCAACTATGGCTACACCTTC. Its translation: CASSLRSGTGGNYGYTF.